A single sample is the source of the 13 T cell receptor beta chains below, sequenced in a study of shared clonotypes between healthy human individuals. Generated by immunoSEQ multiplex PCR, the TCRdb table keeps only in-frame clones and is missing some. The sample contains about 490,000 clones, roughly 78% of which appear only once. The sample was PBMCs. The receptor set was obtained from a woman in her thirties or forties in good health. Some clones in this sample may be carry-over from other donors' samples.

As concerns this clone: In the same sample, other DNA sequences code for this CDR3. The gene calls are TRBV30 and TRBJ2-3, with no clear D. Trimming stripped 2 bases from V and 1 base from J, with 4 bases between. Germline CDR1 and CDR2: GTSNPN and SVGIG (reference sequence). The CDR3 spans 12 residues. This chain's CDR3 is CAWSPGTDTQYF. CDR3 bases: TGTGCCTGGAGTCCAGGCACAGATACGCAGTATTTT.

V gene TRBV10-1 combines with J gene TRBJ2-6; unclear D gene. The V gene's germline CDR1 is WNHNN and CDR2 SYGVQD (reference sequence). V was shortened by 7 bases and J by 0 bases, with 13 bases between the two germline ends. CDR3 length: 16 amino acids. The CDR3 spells CASTRPQSSGANVLTF. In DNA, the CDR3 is TGCGCCAGCACTAGGCCTCAAAGCTCTGGGGCCAACGTCCTGACTTTC.

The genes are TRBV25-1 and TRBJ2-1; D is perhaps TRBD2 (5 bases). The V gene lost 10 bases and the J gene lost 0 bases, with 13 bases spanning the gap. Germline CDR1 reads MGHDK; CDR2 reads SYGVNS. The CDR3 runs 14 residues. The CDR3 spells CATIPGISYNEQFF. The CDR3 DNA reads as TGTGCCACAATCCCGGGGATCTCCTACAATGAGCAGTTCTTC.

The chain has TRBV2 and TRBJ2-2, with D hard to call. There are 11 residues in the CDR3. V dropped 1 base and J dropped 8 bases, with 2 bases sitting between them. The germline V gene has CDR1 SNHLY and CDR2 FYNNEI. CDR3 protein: CASSEEGELFF. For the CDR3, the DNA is TGTGCCAGCAGTGAAGAGGGGGAGCTGTTTTTT.

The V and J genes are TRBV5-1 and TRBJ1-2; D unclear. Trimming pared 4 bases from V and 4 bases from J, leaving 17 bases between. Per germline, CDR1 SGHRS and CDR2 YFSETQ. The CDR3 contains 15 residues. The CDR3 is CASSPSDHTSYGYTF. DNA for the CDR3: TGCGCCAGCAGCCCTTCGGACCACACCTCCTATGGCTACACCTTC.

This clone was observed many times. The chain's CDR3 is CASSRDRPGSGNTIYF. CDR3 bases: TGTGCCAGCAGCCGGGACAGGCCGGGCTCTGGAAACACCATATATTTT. This chain connects TRBV11-2 to TRBJ1-3, with TRBD1 identical over 8 bases. Looked up from germline, CDR1 is SGHAT and CDR2 is FQNNGV. Trimming took 5 bases from V and 0 from J; bases not matched to a gene: 6. There are 16 residues in the CDR3.

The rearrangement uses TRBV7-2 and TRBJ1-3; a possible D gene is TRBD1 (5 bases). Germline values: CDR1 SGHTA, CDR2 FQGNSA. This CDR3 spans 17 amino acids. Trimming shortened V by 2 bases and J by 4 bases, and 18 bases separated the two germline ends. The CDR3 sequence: CASSLFPQGDSGNTIYF. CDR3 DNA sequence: TGTGCCAGCAGCTTATTCCCCCAGGGAGATTCGGGAAACACCATATATTTT.

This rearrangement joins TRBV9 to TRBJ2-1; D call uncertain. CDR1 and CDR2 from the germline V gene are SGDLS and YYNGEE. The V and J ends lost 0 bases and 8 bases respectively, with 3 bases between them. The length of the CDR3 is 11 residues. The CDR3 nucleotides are TGTGCCAGCAGCGTAGAGGATGAGCAGTTCTTC. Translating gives CASSVEDEQFF. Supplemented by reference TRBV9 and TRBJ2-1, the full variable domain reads DSGVTQTPKHLITATGQRVTLRCSPRSGDLSVYWYQQSLDQGLQFLIQYYNGEERAKGNILERFSAQQFPDLHSELNLSSLELGDSALYFCASSVEDEQFFGPGTRLTVL.

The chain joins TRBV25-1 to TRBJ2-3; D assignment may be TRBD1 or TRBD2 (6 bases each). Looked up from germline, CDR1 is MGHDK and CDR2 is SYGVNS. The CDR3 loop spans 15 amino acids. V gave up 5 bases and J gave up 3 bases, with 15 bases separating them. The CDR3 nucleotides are TGTGCCAGCAGTTCTAGCCGGGGGCTTACAGATACGCAGTATTTT. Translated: CASSSSRGLTDTQYF.

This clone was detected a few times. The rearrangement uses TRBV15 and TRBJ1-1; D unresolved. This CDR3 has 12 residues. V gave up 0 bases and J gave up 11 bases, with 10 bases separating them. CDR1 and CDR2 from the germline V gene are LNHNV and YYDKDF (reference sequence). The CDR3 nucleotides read TGTGCCACCAGCAGAGATGACCGAAGGGCTTTCTTT. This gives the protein CATSRDDRRAFF.

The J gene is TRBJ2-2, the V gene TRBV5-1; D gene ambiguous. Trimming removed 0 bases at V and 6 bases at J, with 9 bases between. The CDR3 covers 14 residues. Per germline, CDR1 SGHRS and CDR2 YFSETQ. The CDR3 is CASSLVGLSGELFF. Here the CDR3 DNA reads TGCGCCAGCAGCTTGGTTGGTTTGTCCGGGGAGCTGTTTTTT. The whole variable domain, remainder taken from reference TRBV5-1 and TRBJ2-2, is KAGVTQTPRYLIKTRGQQVTLSCSPISGHRSVSWYQQTPGQGLQFLFEYFSETQRNKGNFPGRFSGRQFSNSRSEMNVSTLELGDSALYLCASSLVGLSGELFFGEGSRLTVL.

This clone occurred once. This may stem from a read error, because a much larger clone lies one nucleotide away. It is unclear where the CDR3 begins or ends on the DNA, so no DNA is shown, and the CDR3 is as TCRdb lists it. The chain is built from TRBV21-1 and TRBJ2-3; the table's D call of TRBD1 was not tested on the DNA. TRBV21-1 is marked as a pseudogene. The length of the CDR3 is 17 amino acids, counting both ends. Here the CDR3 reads CASNKGGWGTGTDTQYF.

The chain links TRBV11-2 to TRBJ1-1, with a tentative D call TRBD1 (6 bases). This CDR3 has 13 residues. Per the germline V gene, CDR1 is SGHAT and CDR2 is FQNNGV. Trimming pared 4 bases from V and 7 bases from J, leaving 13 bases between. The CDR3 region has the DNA TGTGCCAGCAGCTCTCGGACAGTTATTGAAGCTTTCTTT. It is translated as CASSSRTVIEAFF.